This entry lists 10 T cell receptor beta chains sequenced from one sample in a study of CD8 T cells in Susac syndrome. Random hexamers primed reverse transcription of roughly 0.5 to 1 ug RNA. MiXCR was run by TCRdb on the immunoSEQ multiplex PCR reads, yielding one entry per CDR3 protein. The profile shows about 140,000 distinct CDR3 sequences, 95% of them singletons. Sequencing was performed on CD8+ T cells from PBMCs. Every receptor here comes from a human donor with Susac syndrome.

The DNA of the CDR3 is TGTGCCAGCAGCTTGGAAGGGGATGGCTATGGCTACACCTTC. As protein: CASSLEGDGYGYTF. The chain employs TRBV5-6 and TRBJ1-2; tentative D call: TRBD1 (5 bases). Trimming stripped 0 bases from V and 4 bases from J, with 10 bases between. The germline V gene has CDR1 SGHDT and CDR2 YYEEEE. This CDR3 has 14 residues.

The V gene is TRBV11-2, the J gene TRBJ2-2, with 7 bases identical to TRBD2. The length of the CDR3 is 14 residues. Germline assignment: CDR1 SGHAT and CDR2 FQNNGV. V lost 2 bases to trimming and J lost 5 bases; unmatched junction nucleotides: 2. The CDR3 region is CASSLSSGTGELFF. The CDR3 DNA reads TGTGCCAGCAGCTTAAGTAGCGGGACCGGGGAGCTGTTTTTT.

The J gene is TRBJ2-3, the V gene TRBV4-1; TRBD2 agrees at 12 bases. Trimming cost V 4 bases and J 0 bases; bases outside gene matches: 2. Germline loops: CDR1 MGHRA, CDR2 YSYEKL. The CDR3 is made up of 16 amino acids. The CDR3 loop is CASSPGTSGSTDTQYF. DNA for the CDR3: TGCGCCAGCAGCCCTGGGACTAGCGGGAGCACAGATACGCAGTATTTT.

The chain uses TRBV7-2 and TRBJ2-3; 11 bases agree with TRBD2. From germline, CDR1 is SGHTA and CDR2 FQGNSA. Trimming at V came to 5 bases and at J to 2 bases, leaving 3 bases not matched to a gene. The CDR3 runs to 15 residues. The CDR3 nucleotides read TGTGCCAGCAGCCCGACTAGCGGGGTCACAGATACGCAGTATTTT. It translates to CASSPTSGVTDTQYF.

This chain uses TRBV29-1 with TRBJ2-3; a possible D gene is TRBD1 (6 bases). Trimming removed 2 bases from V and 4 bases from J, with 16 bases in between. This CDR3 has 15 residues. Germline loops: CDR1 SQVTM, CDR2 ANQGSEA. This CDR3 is CSVERSGAVADTQYF. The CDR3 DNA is TGCAGCGTTGAACGGTCAGGGGCGGTTGCAGATACGCAGTATTTT.

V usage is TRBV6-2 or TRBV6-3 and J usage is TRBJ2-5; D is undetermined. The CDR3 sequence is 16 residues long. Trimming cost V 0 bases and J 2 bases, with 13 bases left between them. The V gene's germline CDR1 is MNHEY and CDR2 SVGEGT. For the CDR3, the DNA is TGTGCCAGCAGTTACTCGCTAGGTCAAGGGCAAGAGACCCAGTACTTC. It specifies CASSYSLGQGQETQYF.

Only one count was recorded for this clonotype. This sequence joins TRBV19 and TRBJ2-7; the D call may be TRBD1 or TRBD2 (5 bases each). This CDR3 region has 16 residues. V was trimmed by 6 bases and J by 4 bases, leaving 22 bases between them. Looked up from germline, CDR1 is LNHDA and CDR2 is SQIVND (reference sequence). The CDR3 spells CASSSIPRDPEYEQYF. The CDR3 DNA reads TGTGCCAGTAGCAGTATCCCCCGGGACCCAGAATACGAGCAGTACTTC.

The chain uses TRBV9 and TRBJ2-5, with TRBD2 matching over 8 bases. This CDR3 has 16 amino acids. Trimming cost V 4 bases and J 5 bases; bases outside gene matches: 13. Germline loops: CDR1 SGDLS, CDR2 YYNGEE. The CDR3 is CASSPRPRGGGETQYF. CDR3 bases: TGTGCCAGCAGCCCCCGGCCACGGGGGGGTGGGGAGACCCAGTACTTC.

CDR3 DNA: TGCAGTGCTAGAGATATTGAAGGTCGCGGGGAGCTGTTTTTT. Its protein is CSARDIEGRGELFF. The chain joins TRBV20-1 to TRBJ2-2; no firm D call. Trimming stripped 0 bases from V and 7 bases from J, with 12 bases between. The CDR3 extends over 14 amino acids. Germline CDR1 is DFQATT and CDR2 is SNEGSKA (reference sequence).

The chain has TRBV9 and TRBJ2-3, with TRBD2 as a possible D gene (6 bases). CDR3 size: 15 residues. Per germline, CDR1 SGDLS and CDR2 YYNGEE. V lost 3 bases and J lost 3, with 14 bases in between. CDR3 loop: CASSGEVAFTDTQYF. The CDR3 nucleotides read TGTGCCAGCAGCGGGGAGGTGGCGTTTACAGATACGCAGTATTTT.